This T cell receptor (beta chain) was recovered during a study of OX40 agonist ivuxolimab in advanced cancers. Looking at the study overall: The dose of intravenous ivuxolimab that patients received every 2 weeks ranged from 0.01 to 10 mg/kg. The study's findings and limits: CD8+ T cells averaged more expanded clones than CD4+. It was also the case that some nonresponders had low normalized T-cell clonal expansion.

Peripheral blood came from all dose cohorts at three timepoints. Using immunoSEQ multiplex PCR, the repertoire was profiled, and TCRdb retains in-frame clones only, with some absent. The data hold more than 65,000 clones, with almost 90% observed a single time. CDR1 SGHNT and CDR2 YENEEA come from the germline V gene. This CDR3 has 14 amino acids. V shed 0 bases and J shed 3 bases, with 7 bases lying between them. Note on this clone: What it binds is not known.

The origin of this receptor is an adult with an advanced solid tumor such as melanoma, head and neck, liver or kidney cancer. The starting material was CD4+ or CD8+ T cells sorted from blood, obtained in a trial of the OX40 agonist ivuxolimab. The V call is TRBV11-3, the J call TRBJ2-3; D is uncertain. The CDR3 nucleotides read TGTGCCAGCAGCTTAGATACGGTTACAGATACGCAGTATTTT. Its protein product is CASSLDTVTDTQYF.